This section outlines one T cell receptor beta chain sequence together with its context. Assay used: immunoSEQ multiplex PCR; TCRdb lists only in-frame clones, some missing. Found here are more than 200,000 clones, about four fifths of them singletons; the top ten hold about 2.5%. The data derive from a study of blood T cell repertoires in COVID-19. The CDR3 extends over 15 amino acids. V was clipped by 6 bases and J by 1 base; unmatched bases: 2. The germline gives CDR1 SNHLY, CDR2 FYNNEI. This clonotype originated in a woman in her 40s with active or convalescent COVID-19. The material sequenced was peripheral blood. The chain carries TRBV2 and TRBJ2-5, with 13 bases matching TRBD2. In nucleotides, the CDR3 is TGTGCCAGCAGCGGGACTAGCGGGGTCCAAGAGACCCAGTACTTC. Residues: CASSGTSGVQETQYF. The variable domain in full, with the rest retrieved from reference TRBV2 and TRBJ2-5, is EPEVTQTPSHQVTQMGQEVILRCVPISNHLYFYWYRQILGQKVEFLVSFYNNEISEKSEIFDDQFSVERPDGSNFTLKIRSTKLEDSAMYFCASSGTSGVQETQYFGPGTRLLVL.